This T cell receptor (beta chain) is drawn from a study of quantifying T cell responses using KT2 cells. Background on the study: TCR alpha and beta constant-region primers primed reverse transcription of RNA.

The cDNA 3' end received a ligated oligonucleotide with a UMI. The first PCR ran 3 to 5 cycles with an equimolar RC1.1 and RC1.2 beta primer mix. TCRdb itself ran the UMI-ligation and nested PCR reads through MiXCR, one entry per CDR3 protein. The sample records fewer than 60,000 distinct CDR3 sequences, around a tenth being singletons. With 1 base removed from V and 3 bases from J, the gap between germline ends came to 9 bases. The CDR3 loop spans 14 amino acids. The germline gives CDR1 SGHVS, CDR2 FQNEAQ. The sample comprised PBMCs spiked with cells of the T cell clone KT2. This TCR was recovered from a human donor. The chain uses TRBV7-8 and TRBJ1-1; possibly TRBD1 for D (6 bases). The CDR3, as DNA: TGTGCCAGCAGCTTAGTGGGGGGCTACACTGAAGCTTTCTTT. This codes for CASSLVGGYTEAFF.